This T cell receptor (beta chain) was observed in a study of T cell clonality in common variable immunodeficiency. Per the germline V gene, CDR1 is ENHRY and CDR2 is SYGVKD. V was cut by 6 bases and J by 4 bases, with 15 bases left in between. The CDR3 extends over 14 amino acids. General observations from the study: CVID subjects had higher TCRbeta clonality than healthy controls, most marked in about a third. CVID subjects shared fewer TCRbeta clones than healthy controls did. In common variable immunodeficiency, TCR beta chains reportedly carried fewer deletions and N-nucleotide insertions.

Using immunoSEQ multiplex PCR, the repertoire was profiled, and TCRdb retains in-frame clones only, with some absent. The table lists roughly 16,000 clones. Comment on this clone: The antigen remains unidentified. The observed sequence ends 3 residues before the CDR3 terminus, with the missing tail filled in from the germline J gene.

CVID subjects were neither ill nor on immunomodulatory or immunosuppressive medication at sampling. Sequences were obtained from peripheral blood mononuclear cells. The chain links TRBV10-3 to TRBJ1-2; maybe TRBD1 (5 bases). The origin of this receptor is a human donor with common variable immunodeficiency. Incomplete CDR3 DNA: TGTGCCATCAGCCCGGAACAGGTGATCTATGGC. It encodes CAISPEQVIYG. The full CDR3 protein reads CAISPEQVIYGYTF.